These T cell receptor beta chains were read from a single sample in a study of cytomegalovirus exposure and HLA in healthy donors. Sequenced by immunoSEQ multiplex PCR; TCRdb stores in-frame clones only, minus some. This sample has about 140,000 clones; roughly 76% occur once, and the top ten carry 1% to 1.5%. Sequencing was carried out using PBMCs. These receptors were obtained from a woman between 40 and 55 years old in good health and CMV-seronegative. Each CDR3 is given with its conserved first and last residue. The D gene is left open where the match is weak. The size field is filled for only some rows; it gives once, few, many or a size class.

cdr3_nt cdr3_aa j_call v_call d_call clone_size
TGTGCCAGCAGATCCCGGGGACAGCCAAATTCACCCCTCCACTTT CASRSRGQPNSPLHF TRBJ1-6 TRBV28 TRBD1 NA
TGCGCCAGCAGCTTGGATGGCTCCACCACTGAAGCTTTCTTT CASSLDGSTTEAFF TRBJ1-1 TRBV5-1 NA few
TGTGCCAGCAGCTTTGGAGGAGGCGAGCCCCAGCATTTT CASSFGGGEPQHF TRBJ1-5 TRBV7-9 NA NA
TGTGCCAGCAGCTCTGCGGGACAGGGTATGGCTGAAGCTTTCTTT CASSSAGQGMAEAFF TRBJ1-1 TRBV6-6 TRBD1 NA
TGTGCCAGCAGCCAAGATCGGCAGCGGGGGGCGGCCGGGGAGCTGTTTTTT CASSQDRQRGAAGELFF TRBJ2-2 TRBV4-2 TRBD2 NA
TGCGCCAGCAGCTCCACCGCGGGACCTTGGGATTCACCCCTCCACTTT CASSSTAGPWDSPLHF TRBJ1-6 TRBV5-1 NA NA
TGTGCTAGTGGTTTGAGATTAGCGGGGGTGAACAATGAGCAGTTCTTC CASGLRLAGVNNEQFF TRBJ2-1 TRBV12-5 TRBD2 NA
TGTGCCAGTAGTATCGGGCAGGGAAGCACTGAAGCTTTCTTT CASSIGQGSTEAFF TRBJ1-1 TRBV19 NA NA
TGTGCCAGCAGTCTTCAGGGATGGCGCGAAAAACTGTTTTTT CASSLQGWREKLFF TRBJ1-4 TRBV28 NA NA
TGCGCCAGCAGCCAATTAGGTGGCGGATCACGAGGGCAGTTCTTC CASSQLGGGSRGQFF TRBJ2-1 TRBV4-1 NA NA